This T cell receptor (beta chain) was profiled in a study of T cells after yellow fever vaccination. Findings of the study overall: The study re-detected most primary-vaccination clones after the booster (approximately 97% CD4, 85% to 90% CD8). Shared CD4/CD8 clonotypes were a small share, likely from convergent recombination. Abundant clonotypes (contaminants from the bulk population) could be present in FACS-sorted repertoires.

TCR cDNA was made by 5'RACE template switching, adding a universal primer site and UMIs. Via MiXCR, TCRdb re-called the 5' RACE reads, giving one row per CDR3 protein. The sample holds 70,000 or so distinct CDR3 sequences, roughly 6% seen once. This clonotype was detected ten times or more. Antigen: not known. The source material was CD4+ T cells sorted from PBMCs, sampled around 14 days after the first yellow fever vaccination. This clonotype originated in a man younger than 30 who received the YFV17D yellow fever vaccine.

CDR3 DNA: TGTGCCAGCAGGGTGGGCAGGAGGGGGATTGAAGCTTTCTTT. Its translation is CASRVGRRGIEAFF. The chain recombines TRBV7-2 with TRBJ1-1, with D possibly TRBD1 on 6 matching bases. The CDR3 is 14 residues long. Germline CDR1 reads SGHTA; CDR2 reads FQGNSA. Trimming took off 6 bases at V and 7 bases at J, with 18 bases between the two ends.